The present T cell receptor (beta chain) was sequenced within a study of graft-versus-host responses after intestinal transplantation. In the study overall: Grafts that recipients had were multivisceral, liver-intestinal, or isolated intestinal transplants. The study gave all recipients anti-thymocyte globulin induction, then tacrolimus and steroids for about 3 years. Notes on the study in general: The highest levels of circulating GvH clones went along with early declines in HvG clones after transplant. Recipient marrow contained GvH clones, some of which appeared first in ileum or blood.

Produced via immunoSEQ multiplex PCR; TCRdb's table is partial and in-frame only. The sample includes about 120,000 clones, 90% of them seen just once. Note on this clone: What it recognizes is unknown.

CDR1 and CDR2 (germline): MNHNY, SVGAGI (reference sequence). V was clipped by 5 bases and J by 2 bases, with 15 bases between them. There are 16 residues in the CDR3. The material sequenced was unstimulated CD4+ T cells sorted from spleen or lymph node cells, taken before intestinal transplant. This receptor was taken from a human donor who received an intestinal transplant. The chain has TRBV6-6 and TRBJ1-4; a possible D gene is TRBD1 (6 bases). In nucleotides, the CDR3 is TGTGCCAGCAGTAACAGGGTTATGGTTACTAATGAAAAACTGTTTTTT. This gives the protein CASSNRVMVTNEKLFF.